A single sample gave rise to the 25 T cell receptor beta chains below, sequenced in a study of cytomegalovirus exposure and HLA in healthy donors (dated 2017 in TCRdb). The library was obtained by the immunoSEQ multiplex PCR assay. Entries here come from immuneACCESS through TCRdb and include only in-frame sequences with V and J called. Some clones fail to appear in such tables; in the studies checked, an unresolved V gene covers under half of the shortfall, and the cause of the remainder is unknown. Across this sample there are roughly 330,000 clones, with 75% to 90% seen only once. Over 1% of the sample is in the top ten clones. Sequencing was done on a sample of PBMCs. The receptors derive from a woman aged 30 to 39 in good health and CMV-seropositive.

V usage is TRBV4-1 and J usage is TRBJ2-7, with TRBD2 identical over 10 bases. The CDR3 consists of 14 residues. V lost 3 bases and J lost 3; bases outside the gene matches: 2. CDR1 is MGHRA, CDR2 YSYEKL, per germline. The CDR3 region has the DNA TGCGCCAGCAGCCATGCTAGCGGGGGCTACGAGCAGTACTTC. Translating gives CASSHASGGYEQYF.

The V and J genes are TRBV5-1 and TRBJ2-3, with D tentatively TRBD1 or TRBD2 (5 bases each). V dropped 5 bases and J dropped 0 bases, with 10 bases sitting between them. Germline V lookup: CDR1 SGHRS, CDR2 YFSETQ. The CDR3 is 14 residues long. CDR3 amino acids: CASRVGESTDTQYF. The CDR3 DNA reads as TGCGCCAGCAGAGTGGGGGAGAGCACAGATACGCAGTATTTT.

The CDR3 is CASSLSGRGETQYF. For the CDR3, the DNA is TGTGCCAGCAGCTTATCGGGCCGCGGGGAGACCCAGTACTTC. This chain links TRBV7-2 with TRBJ2-5, with a possible D match to TRBD2 (5 bases). Between the trimmed V and J ends, which lost 2 bases and 5 bases, there was a span of 12 bases. Per germline, CDR1 SGHTA and CDR2 FQGNSA. The CDR3 sequence is 14 residues long.

The chain has TRBV6-1 and TRBJ1-2; 7 positions match TRBD1. This CDR3 is built from 15 residues. J gave up 4 bases and V 1 base, and 6 bases lay outside the gene matches. In germline, CDR1 is MNHNS, CDR2 SASEGT. The CDR3 region is CASSEVRDSAYGYTF. CDR3 DNA sequence: TGTGCCAGCAGTGAAGTTCGGGACAGTGCCTATGGCTACACCTTC.

In this sample, this clone turned up once. The chain has TRBV4-2 and TRBJ2-3; 11 bases are a match to TRBD2. The CDR3 has 16 amino acids. The germline V gene has CDR1 LGHNA and CDR2 YNFKEQ. J lost 0 bases, V lost 3 bases, and 2 bases had no gene match. Written as DNA, the CDR3 is TGTGCCAGCAGCCACATAGCGGGGGGGAGCACAGATACGCAGTATTTT. As protein: CASSHIAGGSTDTQYF.

The chain has TRBV27 and TRBJ2-1; perhaps TRBD2 as D (6 bases). CDR1 and CDR2 (germline): MNHEY, SMNVEV (reference sequence). The length of the CDR3 is 15 residues. Trimming took off 4 bases at V and 0 bases at J, with 10 bases between the two ends. This chain's CDR3 is CASSSPGSSYNEQFF. The CDR3 region has the DNA TGTGCCAGCAGTTCCCCCGGGAGCTCCTACAATGAGCAGTTCTTC.

Regarding this clone: Within the sample, other DNA sequences also encode this same CDR3. The chain couples TRBV2 to TRBJ2-5, with D unclear. Germline lookup yields CDR1 SNHLY and CDR2 FYNNEI. This CDR3 comprises 11 residues. V gave up 6 bases and J gave up 2 bases, with 4 bases separating them. The CDR3 bases are TGTGCCAGCAGGACGCAAGAGACCCAGTACTTC. Translating gives CASRTQETQYF.

The genes are TRBV6-1 and TRBJ2-3; TRBD2 matches at 7 bases. Per germline, CDR1 MNHNS and CDR2 SASEGT. The CDR3 spans 13 residues. With 8 bases clipped from V and 1 base from J, the junction kept 3 bases outside the gene matches. The CDR3 loop reads CASGGGGTDTQYF. CDR3 sequence (DNA): TGTGCCAGCGGGGGGGGAGGCACAGATACGCAGTATTTT.

This chain connects TRBV7-2 to TRBJ2-2, with TRBD2 identical over 14 bases. Trimming cost V 5 bases and J 6 bases; bases outside gene matches: 2. Looked up from germline, CDR1 is SGHTA and CDR2 is FQGNSA. The CDR3 spans 15 residues. In DNA form, the CDR3 reads TGTGCCAGCAGCGCGACTAGCGGGGGGGCCGGGGAGCTGTTTTTT. Protein: CASSATSGGAGELFF. Full variable domain (outside the CDR3, taken from reference TRBV7-2 and TRBJ2-2): GAGVSQSPSNKVTEKGKDVELRCDPISGHTALYWYRQSLGQGLEFLIYFQGNSAPDKSGLPSDRFSAERTGGSVSTLTIQRTQQEDSAVYLCASSATSGGAGELFFGEGSRLTVL.

As for this clone: The sample holds other DNA sequences that translate to the same CDR3. The rearrangement joins TRBV4-3 to TRBJ2-7, with 10 nucleotides matching TRBD2. V gave up 1 base and J gave up 2 bases; unmatched junction bases: 2. Germline values: CDR1 LGHNA, CDR2 YSLEER. CDR3 length equals 15 residues. CDR3 sequence: CASSQGTSGTYEQYF. The CDR3 bases are TGCGCCAGCAGCCAAGGAACTAGCGGGACCTACGAGCAGTACTTC.

This chain connects TRBV28 to TRBJ1-2; D is perhaps TRBD1 (5 bases). CDR1 and CDR2 from the germline V gene are MDHEN and SYDVKM. Trimming pared 4 bases from V and 4 bases from J, leaving 13 bases between. The CDR3 is 14 residues long. The DNA of the CDR3 is TGTGCCAGCAGTTGGAGGGACGTGGGCTATGGCTACACCTTC. This sequence encodes CASSWRDVGYGYTF.

The chain recombines TRBV28 with TRBJ2-7, with TRBD2 identical over 9 bases. The CDR3 contains 14 residues. The V gene end was trimmed by 4 bases and the J gene end by 2 bases; junction bases not matched to a gene: 3. The germline gives CDR1 MDHEN, CDR2 SYDVKM. In nucleotides, the CDR3 is TGTGCCAGCAGTTACGGGACTAGCCCCTACGAGCAGTACTTC. Translating gives CASSYGTSPYEQYF.

The rearrangement uses TRBV29-1 and TRBJ1-1, with 11 positions matching TRBD1. The germline CDR1 and CDR2 sequences are SQVTM and ANQGSEA. The CDR3 consists of 16 residues. Germline trimming cut 3 bases from V and 2 bases from J; bases unmatched to any gene: 8. The CDR3 coding sequence is TGCAGCGTTGACCTGGACAGGGGGCCCTTAAACACTGAAGCTTTCTTT. This encodes CSVDLDRGPLNTEAFF. Variable domain in full (rest from reference TRBV29-1 and TRBJ1-1): SAVISQKPSRDICQRGTSLTIQCQVDSQVTMMFWYRQQPGQSLTLIATANQGSEATYESGFVIDKFPISRPNLTFSTLTVSNMSPEDSSIYLCSVDLDRGPLNTEAFFGQGTRLTVV.

The chain recombines TRBV27 with TRBJ2-3; possible D gene TRBD2, 6 bases. This CDR3 region has 15 residues. V was shortened by 4 bases and J by 7 bases, with 18 bases between the two germline ends. Germline V gives CDR1 MNHEY, CDR2 SMNVEV (reference sequence). CDR3 coding DNA: TGTGCCAGCAGTTCCCATGGCGGGAAAGAAAATACGCAGTATTTT. This sequence encodes CASSSHGGKENTQYF.

J is TRBJ1-2 and V is TRBV29-1; D is perhaps TRBD1 (5 bases). V was shortened by 4 bases and J by 6 bases, with 9 bases between the two germline ends. The germline V gene encodes CDR1 SQVTM and CDR2 ANQGSEA. CDR3 length: 11 amino acids. CDR3 coding DNA: TGCAGCGTTGTAGGGGAAAATGGCTACACCTTC. This encodes CSVVGENGYTF.

J is TRBJ2-3 and V is TRBV29-1; D may be TRBD1 or TRBD2 (5 bases each). Between the trimmed V and J ends, which lost 5 bases and 0 bases, there was a span of 21 bases. The germline CDR1 and CDR2 sequences are SQVTM and ANQGSEA. This CDR3 has 17 amino acids. The CDR3 sequence: CSVTVAGTPSSTDTQYF. CDR3 sequence (DNA): TGCAGCGTTACGGTGGCAGGGACGCCGTCTAGCACAGATACGCAGTATTTT.

This chain connects TRBV27 to TRBJ2-1, with 10 bases identical to TRBD2. V shed 2 bases, J shed 9 bases, and the junction held 10 bases outside the gene matches. CDR3 size: 16 residues. Germline V gene data show CDR1 as MNHEY and CDR2 as SMNVEV (reference sequence). The CDR3 loop reads CASSLGGLAGEGEQFF. The CDR3 nucleotides read TGTGCCAGCAGTTTAGGGGGTCTAGCGGGAGAGGGTGAGCAGTTCTTC.

The genes are TRBV11-2 and TRBJ2-1; D possibly corresponds to TRBD2 (5 bases). CDR3 length: 14 amino acids. The germline V and J ends were trimmed by 5 bases and 1 base, with 9 bases remaining between them. Germline values: CDR1 SGHAT, CDR2 FQNNGV. This CDR3 reads CASSGGQSYNEQFF. The DNA for the CDR3 is TGTGCCAGCAGCGGCGGGCAGTCCTACAATGAGCAGTTCTTC.

The table lists this clone with a count of one. The chain has TRBV14 and TRBJ1-1; 9 positions agree with TRBD1. The J segment lost 0 bases and the V segment lost 6 bases, leaving 5 bases of the junction unmatched. CDR3 length: 15 residues. Germline CDR1 reads SGHDN; CDR2 reads FVKESK. The CDR3 region is CASSLDRGLNTEAFF. The DNA of the CDR3 is TGTGCCAGCAGTCTCGACAGGGGGTTGAACACTGAAGCTTTCTTT.

The chain has TRBV5-8 and TRBJ1-1; D call uncertain. The CDR3 spans 11 residues. Germline CDR1 reads SGHTS; CDR2 reads YDEGEE. With 3 bases removed from V and 5 bases from J, the gap between germline ends came to 5 bases. The CDR3 nucleotides read TGTGCCAGCAGCTCTCGGACTGAAGCTTTCTTT. This codes for CASSSRTEAFF.

The chain recombines TRBV7-3 with TRBJ2-2; D gene ambiguous. Trimming cost V 6 bases and J 0 bases, with 5 bases left between them. This CDR3 has 13 amino acids. Germline CDR1 SGHTA, CDR2 FQGTGA. The CDR3 sequence: CASRPANTGELFF. CDR3 sequence (DNA): TGTGCCAGCAGGCCCGCGAACACCGGGGAGCTGTTTTTT.

The rearrangement links TRBV7-2 to TRBJ2-3, with D unclear. There are 13 residues in the CDR3. The V and J ends lost 2 bases and 6 bases respectively, with 9 bases between them. Germline V gives CDR1 SGHTA, CDR2 FQGNSA. CDR3 sequence (DNA): TGTGCCAGCAGCTTAAGGGCCCGGGATACGCAGTATTTT. Translated, it gives CASSLRARDTQYF.

The V call is TRBV5-1, the J call TRBJ2-2, with D possibly being TRBD2 (6 bases). Germline CDR1 reads SGHRS; CDR2 reads YFSETQ. The CDR3 sequence is 14 residues long. Trimming removed 3 bases from V and 5 bases from J, with 11 bases in between. The CDR3 loop is CASSSRELTGELFF. The CDR3 coding sequence is TGCGCCAGCAGCTCCCGGGAGCTTACCGGGGAGCTGTTTTTT.

CDR3 loop: CSVTETDTQYF. The CDR3 bases are TGCAGCGTAACAGAGACAGATACGCAGTATTTT. The genes are TRBV29-1 and TRBJ2-3, with D hard to call. From germline, CDR1 is SQVTM and CDR2 ANQGSEA. This CDR3 comprises 11 residues. With 6 bases removed from V and 3 bases from J, the gap between germline ends came to 7 bases.

CDR3 in amino acids: CASSTRADTQYF. The CDR3 DNA reads TGTGCCAGCAGCACCCGGGCAGATACGCAGTATTTT. The chain employs TRBV7-9 and TRBJ2-3; D gene unclear. The V gene's germline CDR1 is SEHNR and CDR2 FQNEAQ (reference sequence). V gave up 5 bases and J gave up 4 bases, with 7 bases separating them. The CDR3 runs to 12 residues.